This paragraph reports one T cell receptor (beta chain). Antigen: not known. V was shortened by 3 bases and J by 4 bases, with 20 bases between the two germline ends. The CDR3 has 17 residues. Germline V gene data show CDR1 as MNHNS and CDR2 as SASEGT. Primers: 60 Vbeta forward and 13 Jbeta reverse. Only in-frame clones appear in the TCRdb table, and some are missing; sequencing was by immunoSEQ multiplex PCR. The repertoire holds under 150,000 clones, roughly 89% seen once, with around 5.2% in the top ten. This specimen comes from a study of cytomegalovirus exposure and HLA in healthy donors. Study-wide results and limits: In a later analysis, across HLA loci, associated TCR counts were highest for DRB1, lowest for HLA-C.

This sequence joins TRBV6-1 and TRBJ2-3; maybe TRBD2 (6 bases). The clonotype originates from a woman aged 25-40 years in good health and CMV-seronegative. Specimen: PBMCs. CDR3 in DNA: TGTGCCAGCAGTGATCCCGCCAGACTAGGAGGGGCAGATACGCAGTATTTT. This codes for CASSDPARLGGADTQYF.